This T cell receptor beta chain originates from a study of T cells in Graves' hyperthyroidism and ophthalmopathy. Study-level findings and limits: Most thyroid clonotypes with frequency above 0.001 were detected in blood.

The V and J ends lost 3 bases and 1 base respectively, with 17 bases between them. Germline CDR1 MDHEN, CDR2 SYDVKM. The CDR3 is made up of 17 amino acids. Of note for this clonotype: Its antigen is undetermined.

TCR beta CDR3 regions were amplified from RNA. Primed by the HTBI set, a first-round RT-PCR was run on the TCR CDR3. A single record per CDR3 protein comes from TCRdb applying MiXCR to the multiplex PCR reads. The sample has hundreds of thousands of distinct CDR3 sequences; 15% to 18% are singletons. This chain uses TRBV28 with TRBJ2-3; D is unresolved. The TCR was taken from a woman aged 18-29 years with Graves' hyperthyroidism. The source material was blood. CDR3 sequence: CASSFPLLAVGTDTQYF. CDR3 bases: TGTGCCAGCAGTTTTCCCCTTTTGGCGGTAGGCACAGATACGCAGTATTTT.